The 32 T cell receptor beta chains below were found in one sample sequenced in a study of cytomegalovirus exposure and HLA in healthy donors. Use of 60 Vbeta and 13 Jbeta primers characterized the PCR. Measured with immunoSEQ multiplex PCR; TCRdb has only the in-frame clones, and not every one. The sample has fewer than 40,000 clones, less than 75% seen once. Specimen: PBMCs. Receptors originate from a middle-aged man in good health and CMV-seropositive.

The V call is TRBV5-4, the J call TRBJ2-5, with D perhaps TRBD2 (6 bases). Looked up from germline, CDR1 is SGHNT and CDR2 is YYREEE (reference sequence). V was cut by 4 bases and J by 1 base, with 14 bases left in between. The CDR3 sequence is 15 residues long. In DNA form, the CDR3 reads TGTGCCAGCAGCCCCGGGGTAGCGGCCCAAGAGACCCAGTACTTC. The encoded protein is CASSPGVAAQETQYF.

V is TRBV7-9 and J is TRBJ2-7; TRBD1 matches at 9 bases. The CDR3 is made up of 14 amino acids. The J segment lost 4 bases and the V segment lost 5 bases, leaving 6 bases of the junction unmatched. Germline CDR1 SEHNR, CDR2 FQNEAQ (reference sequence). CDR3 sequence (DNA): TGTGCCAGCAGCCCCGGGACAGGGTCTTACGAGCAGTACTTC. Translated, it gives CASSPGTGSYEQYF.

A few counts support this clone. V is TRBV5-1 and J is TRBJ2-1, with D perhaps matching TRBD2 (5 bases). CDR3 length: 14 residues. Trimming shortened V by 2 bases and J by 7 bases, and 13 bases separated the two germline ends. Germline loops: CDR1 SGHRS, CDR2 YFSETQ. Here the CDR3 reads CASSFIASGNEQFF. As DNA, the CDR3 is TGCGCCAGCAGCTTCATAGCGTCGGGAAATGAGCAGTTCTTC.

This clone was found a few times. The chain employs TRBV5-1 and TRBJ2-5; D is possibly TRBD1 (6 bases). Trimming pared 3 bases from V and 5 bases from J, leaving 14 bases between. Germline CDR1 SGHRS, CDR2 YFSETQ. The CDR3 is made up of 14 amino acids. The CDR3 DNA sequence: TGCGCCAGCAGCTCAACAGGGTTCCTGGAGACCCAGTACTTC. The encoded protein is CASSSTGFLETQYF.

V usage is TRBV6-5 and J usage is TRBJ1-2; TRBD1 matches at 9 bases. The CDR3 length is 15 residues. V shed 4 bases, J shed 8 bases, and the junction held 11 bases outside the gene matches. Germline V gene sequence: CDR1 MNHEY, CDR2 SVGAGI. CDR3 DNA: TGTGCCAGCAGTTCCCCGGGACAGGGCTTACGAGGCTACACCTTC. This gives the protein CASSSPGQGLRGYTF.

This rearrangement joins TRBV14 to TRBJ2-5; a weak D match, TRBD1 (5 bases). V was pared by 0 bases and J by 5 bases, with 19 bases between. Germline values: CDR1 SGHDN, CDR2 FVKESK. This CDR3 has 17 residues. The CDR3 DNA follows: TGTGCCAGCAGCCAAGATCAGGGCCCGAACGCAGGGGAGACCCAGTACTTC. This translates into CASSQDQGPNAGETQYF.

This clone has more than one count but fewer than ten. CDR3 residues: CASSVWGRSEKLFF. CDR3 DNA: TGTGCCAGCAGTGTATGGGGGAGGAGTGAAAAACTGTTTTTT. The rearrangement links TRBV2 to TRBJ1-4, with D perhaps matching TRBD1 (5 bases). Trimming pared 4 bases from V and 7 bases from J, leaving 13 bases between. This CDR3 is 14 amino acids long. Germline CDR1 and CDR2: SNHLY and FYNNEI.

The sample holds a few counts of this clone. J is TRBJ1-6 and V is TRBV30, with TRBD1 identical over 10 bases. V was pared by 5 bases and J by 8 bases, with 3 bases of the junction left unmatched. Germline assignment: CDR1 GTSNPN and CDR2 SVGIG (reference sequence). CDR3 length equals 13 residues. CDR3 protein: CAWGGTGDSPLHF. The CDR3 DNA reads as TGTGCCTGGGGGGGGACAGGGGATTCACCCCTCCACTTT.

This sequence joins TRBV10-3 and TRBJ1-6; weak D call: TRBD1 (5 bases). The CDR3 loop spans 15 amino acids. Germline assignment: CDR1 ENHRY and CDR2 SYGVKD. V lost 0 bases and J 9 bases, leaving 12 bases between the germline ends. The CDR3 loop reads CAISESTARGSPLHF. DNA for the CDR3: TGTGCCATCAGTGAGTCGACAGCTAGGGGTTCACCCCTCCACTTT.

V usage is TRBV2 and J usage is TRBJ1-2, with TRBD1 identical over 7 bases. In germline, CDR1 is SNHLY, CDR2 FYNNEI. This CDR3 is 15 amino acids long. Germline trimming cut 4 bases from V and 2 bases from J; bases unmatched to any gene: 7. CDR3: CASSGHQQGNYGYTF. CDR3 nucleotide sequence: TGTGCCAGCAGTGGGCACCAACAGGGGAACTATGGCTACACCTTC.

This chain connects TRBV2 to TRBJ1-3; TRBD1 matches 7 bases. CDR3 length: 17 amino acids. CDR1 and CDR2 from the germline V gene are SNHLY and FYNNEI. With 4 bases clipped from V and 0 bases from J, the junction kept 9 bases outside the gene matches. The CDR3 region is CASSGWGQKFSGNTIYF. The CDR3 DNA is TGTGCCAGCAGTGGTTGGGGACAGAAATTCTCTGGAAACACCATATATTTT.

About this clone: This CDR3 is also generated by other DNA sequences in the sample. V gene TRBV30 combines with J gene TRBJ1-1; 8 nucleotides line up with TRBD1. The CDR3 loop spans 18 amino acids. CDR1 is GTSNPN and CDR2 is SVGIG in the germline V gene (reference sequence). After removal of 5 bases from V and 2 bases from J, the junction contained 19 bases not matched to a gene. This chain's CDR3 is CAWVMASSRTGFNTEAFF. The CDR3 nucleotides read TGTGCCTGGGTAATGGCTTCGTCGAGGACAGGGTTTAACACTGAAGCTTTCTTT.

The gene calls are TRBV19 and TRBJ1-5; D might be TRBD1 (5 bases). The V gene's germline CDR1 is LNHDA and CDR2 SQIVND (reference sequence). V was pared by 6 bases and J by 0 bases, with 12 bases between. The CDR3 runs to 15 residues. The CDR3 loop reads CASRPGGNSNQPQHF. As DNA, the CDR3 is TGTGCCAGTAGGCCTGGGGGGAATAGCAATCAGCCCCAGCATTTT.

This clone appeared a few times. The CDR3 nucleotides are TGTGCCAGCAGCGTAGGAGCTGACACCTCCTACGAGCAGTACTTC. Protein sequence: CASSVGADTSYEQYF. The V call is TRBV9, the J call TRBJ2-7, with D unclear. CDR1 is SGDLS and CDR2 is YYNGEE in the germline V gene. The CDR3 has 15 residues. Trimming cost V 0 bases and J 0 bases, with 10 bases left between them.

The V call is TRBV28, the J call TRBJ1-2, with D possibly being TRBD1 (5 bases). The length of the CDR3 is 13 residues. Trimming removed 5 bases at V and 3 bases at J, with 10 bases between. Germline CDR1 MDHEN, CDR2 SYDVKM. The CDR3 loop reads CASSPQGYYGYTF. The CDR3 DNA follows: TGTGCCAGCAGTCCCCAGGGATACTATGGCTACACCTTC.

The V and J genes are TRBV6-6 and TRBJ2-5; 8 bases agree with TRBD1. This CDR3 has 15 residues. V dropped 7 bases and J dropped 7; count of bases not matched to a gene: 14. Germline CDR1 reads MNHNY; CDR2 reads SVGAGI (reference sequence). CDR3 sequence: CASTVGTGTGGTQYF. The CDR3 DNA is TGTGCCAGCACCGTCGGGACAGGCACCGGGGGGACCCAGTACTTC.

The V and J genes are TRBV18 and TRBJ1-1; weak D call: TRBD1 (5 bases). CDR1 and CDR2 from the germline V gene are KGHSH and LQKENI. V shed 4 bases and J shed 1 base, with 7 bases lying between them. CDR3 length: 13 amino acids. The CDR3 loop reads CASSQDRNTEAFF. The DNA for the CDR3 is TGTGCCAGCTCACAAGACAGGAACACTGAAGCTTTCTTT.

The rearrangement links TRBV15 to TRBJ2-1, with 8 bases matching TRBD1. Trimming cost V 5 bases and J 6 bases; bases outside gene matches: 9. Germline assignment: CDR1 LNHNV and CDR2 YYDKDF (reference sequence). CDR3 length: 15 residues. The CDR3 reads CATSAGQGPSNEQFF. The CDR3 DNA reads as TGTGCCACCAGCGCTGGACAGGGTCCTAGCAATGAGCAGTTCTTC.

The chain joins TRBV11-3 to TRBJ1-6; tentatively, D is TRBD1 (5 bases). The CDR3 is 15 amino acids. Per the germline V gene, CDR1 is SGHNT and CDR2 is YENEEA. V lost 5 bases and J lost 9, with 17 bases in between. The CDR3 nucleotides are TGTGCCAGCAGCCCGAACAGGTCTAAGGGTTCACCCCTCCACTTT. Its protein product is CASSPNRSKGSPLHF. Full variable domain (outside the CDR3, taken from reference TRBV11-3 and TRBJ1-6): EAGVVQSPRYKIIEKKQPVAFWCNPISGHNTLYWYLQNLGQGPELLIRYENEEAVDDSQLPKDRFSAERLKGVDSTLKIQPAELGDSAVYLCASSPNRSKGSPLHFGNGTRLTVT.

The chain employs TRBV7-9 and TRBJ1-4, with D tentatively TRBD1 (5 bases). CDR1 and CDR2 from the germline V gene are SEHNR and FQNEAQ (reference sequence). V lost 0 bases to trimming and J lost 5 bases, with 13 bases between them. The CDR3 spans 16 residues. CDR3 protein: CASSLAPGGENEKLFF. CDR3 nucleotides: TGTGCCAGCAGCTTAGCGCCTGGAGGGGAAAATGAAAAACTGTTTTTT.

The rearrangement links TRBV19 to TRBJ2-5; perhaps TRBD1 as D (6 bases). V was clipped by 4 bases and J by 0 bases, with 15 bases between them. The CDR3 length is 16 residues. Germline V lookup: CDR1 LNHDA, CDR2 SQIVND (reference sequence). The CDR3 sequence: CASSSLLQGYQETQYF. The CDR3 DNA reads TGTGCCAGTAGTAGTTTGCTGCAGGGGTACCAAGAGACCCAGTACTTC. The whole variable domain, remainder taken from reference TRBV19 and TRBJ2-5, is DGGITQSPKYLFRKEGQNVTLSCEQNLNHDAMYWYRQDPGQGLRLIYYSQIVNDFQKGDIAEGYSVSREKKESFPLTVTSAQKNPTAFYLCASSSLLQGYQETQYFGPGTRLLVL.

CDR3 protein: CASSLGLASDTQYF. The CDR3 nucleotides read TGTGCCAGCAGCTTAGGGCTAGCTTCGGATACGCAGTATTTT. This chain links TRBV7-9 with TRBJ2-3; tentatively, D is TRBD2 (5 bases). Germline V lookup: CDR1 SEHNR, CDR2 FQNEAQ (reference sequence). V was shortened by 1 base and J by 6 bases, with 11 bases between the two germline ends. The CDR3 is made up of 14 amino acids.

The rearrangement joins TRBV6-1 to TRBJ2-1, with 7 bases lining up with TRBD1. Germline V gene lookup returns CDR1 MNHNS and CDR2 SASEGT. V trimming: 8 bases; J trimming: 3 bases; junction bases outside the gene matches: 7. The CDR3 is 14 amino acids. In nucleotides, the CDR3 is TGTGCCAGCCGCTATGGGACAGACTACAATGAGCAGTTCTTC. It translates to CASRYGTDYNEQFF.

The CDR3 DNA sequence: TGTGCCAGCAGAGGGACTAGCGGGAGCTACGAGCAGTACTTC. Its translation: CASRGTSGSYEQYF. J is TRBJ2-7 and V is TRBV2, with 14 bases matching TRBD2. Trimming cost V 6 bases and J 3 bases; bases outside gene matches: 1. Germline V lookup: CDR1 SNHLY, CDR2 FYNNEI. This CDR3 comprises 14 residues. Full variable domain (remainder filled in from reference TRBV2 and TRBJ2-7): EPEVTQTPSHQVTQMGQEVILRCVPISNHLYFYWYRQILGQKVEFLVSFYNNEISEKSEIFDDQFSVERPDGSNFTLKIRSTKLEDSAMYFCASRGTSGSYEQYFGPGTRLTVT.

This sequence joins TRBV2 and TRBJ2-5; D perhaps matches TRBD2 (5 bases). CDR3 length: 14 amino acids. Germline-derived CDR1 and CDR2 are SNHLY and FYNNEI. V lost 4 bases to trimming and J lost 2 bases, with 11 bases between them. CDR3 in DNA: TGTGCCAGCAGTGGTGAGGGAAGGCAAGAGACCCAGTACTTC. It yields the protein CASSGEGRQETQYF.

The chain is built from TRBV5-1 and TRBJ2-3, with TRBD1 matching over 12 bases. This CDR3 contains 19 residues. CDR1 is SGHRS, CDR2 YFSETQ, per germline. V shed 4 bases and J 0 bases; nucleotides not matched to a gene: 12. The CDR3 region has the DNA TGCGCCAGCAGCCGGGCGGGGGACAGGGGGCCGACTAGCACAGATACGCAGTATTTT. Amino acids: CASSRAGDRGPTSTDTQYF.

The V gene is TRBV27, the J gene TRBJ2-5, with 9 bases that match TRBD2. The DNA end favors TRBJ2-7, so the J call may be wrong. This CDR3 spans 13 amino acids. The germline CDR1 and CDR2 sequences are MNHEY and SMNVEV (reference sequence). The CDR3 loop is CASKPSGAYEQYF. In nucleotides, the CDR3 is TGTGCCAGCAAGCCTAGCGGGGCCTACGAGCAGTACTTC.

The chain combines TRBV5-1 with TRBJ2-1; possibly TRBD1 for D (5 bases). The V end was cut by 0 bases, the J end by 10 bases, with 11 bases between. Germline V lookup: CDR1 SGHRS, CDR2 YFSETQ. The CDR3 has 13 residues. The CDR3 loop reads CASSLEGLGEQFF. Here the CDR3 DNA reads TGCGCCAGCAGCTTGGAGGGGTTAGGGGAGCAGTTCTTC.

V is TRBV19 and J is TRBJ2-5, with TRBD1 matching 7 bases. Gene TRBJ2-7 matches the end of the DNA better, so the J call may be wrong. The CDR3 sequence is 15 residues long. From germline, CDR1 is LNHDA and CDR2 SQIVND (reference sequence). CDR3 sequence reads: CASNPRAGQESEQYF. In DNA form, the CDR3 reads TGTGCCAGTAACCCCAGAGCAGGACAGGAAAGCGAGCAGTACTTC.

The chain employs TRBV21-1 and TRBJ2-3; TRBD1 is taken as the D call from the table, unchecked against the DNA. TRBV21-1 has pseudogene status. This CDR3 contains 19 residues. Here the CDR3 DNA reads TGTGCCAGCAGCAAAAAGGCTCCACAGGGACCCCCTAGCACAGATACGCAGTATTTT. It encodes CASSKKAPQGPPSTDTQYF.

The chain carries TRBV2 and TRBJ1-5; 11 bases fit TRBD1. Looked up from germline, CDR1 is SNHLY and CDR2 is FYNNEI. There are 16 residues in the CDR3. Trimming took 4 bases from V and 2 from J; bases not matched to a gene: 4. CDR3 residues: CASSAPGQGGNQPQHF. Written as DNA, the CDR3 is TGTGCCAGCAGTGCGCCGGGACAGGGGGGCAATCAGCCCCAGCATTTT.

With respect to this clone: Without the conserved terminal phenylalanine or tryptophan, this CDR3 likely stems from a read error. No DNA is shown, since the ends of the CDR3 on it are uncertain; the CDR3 is the one TCRdb lists. The chain recombines TRBV7-9 with TRBJ2-3; the table's TRBD2 call for D was not verified on the DNA. Germline values: CDR1 SEHNR, CDR2 FQNEAQ (reference sequence). From its first to its last residue, the CDR3 has 9 amino acids. The CDR3 loop reads CSSSSGLVG.